These 32 T cell receptor beta chains originate from one sample sequenced in a study of blood T cell repertoires in COVID-19. The table came from immunoSEQ multiplex PCR; TCRdb's copy has only in-frame clones and leaves some out. Here the sample spans roughly 100,000 clones, over 65% being singletons. Input material: peripheral blood. The origin of the receptors is a man between 60 and 70 years old with acute or convalescent COVID-19.

V gene TRBV11-3 combines with J gene TRBJ1-1; 7 nucleotides match TRBD1. This CDR3 spans 15 amino acids. Germline CDR1 reads SGHNT; CDR2 reads YENEEA. V shed 3 bases, J shed 5 bases, and the junction held 9 bases outside the gene matches. The CDR3 DNA reads as TGTGCCAGCAGCTTGCCAACAGGGGTTGGGACTGAAGCTTTCTTT. This codes for CASSLPTGVGTEAFF.

The rearrangement joins TRBV24-1 to TRBJ1-2; no firm D call. V was clipped by 3 bases and J by 8 bases, with 12 bases between them. Germline lookup yields CDR1 KGHDR and CDR2 SFDVKD. The CDR3 runs to 13 residues. CDR3 in amino acids: CATSDPVRGGYTF. CDR3 DNA sequence: TGTGCCACCAGTGATCCAGTCCGCGGGGGCTACACCTTC.

The chain links TRBV27 to TRBJ2-1; 9 bases are a match to TRBD1. CDR3 size: 13 residues. Unmatched junction bases numbered 10, after V lost 11 bases and J lost 8 bases. Looked up from germline, CDR1 is MNHEY and CDR2 is SMNVEV (reference sequence). CDR3 nucleotide sequence: TGTGCCGCCGGGGACAGGGCGGACGATGAGCAGTTCTTC. The encoded protein is CAAGDRADDEQFF.

The sample holds a few counts of this clone. The chain couples TRBV27 to TRBJ2-5; the D gene is possibly TRBD2 (5 bases). The CDR3 length is 11 residues. Trimming cost V 8 bases and J 7 bases, with 11 bases left between them. From germline, CDR1 is MNHEY and CDR2 SMNVEV (reference sequence). CDR3 bases: TGTGCCAGCGGAGGCGCTGGGACCCAGTACTTC. This sequence encodes CASGGAGTQYF.

The CDR3 reads CASSPSTDYGYTF. For the CDR3, the DNA is TGTGCCAGCAGCCCTTCGACAGACTATGGCTACACCTTC. V and J are TRBV14 and TRBJ1-2; D might be TRBD1 (5 bases). From germline, CDR1 is SGHDN and CDR2 FVKESK. There are 13 residues in the CDR3. With 4 bases removed from V and 3 bases from J, the gap between germline ends came to 9 bases.

The CDR3 is CASSLDLQGADTQYF. As DNA, the CDR3 is TGTGCCAGCAGCTTAGATTTACAGGGGGCAGATACGCAGTATTTT. The chain joins TRBV11-2 to TRBJ2-3; the match to TRBD1 covers 8 bases. The CDR3 has 15 residues. CDR1 is SGHAT, CDR2 FQNNGV, per germline. With V trimmed by 0 bases and J by 4 bases, 3 bases remained unmatched.

This sequence joins TRBV19 and TRBJ2-3; 8 bases align to TRBD1. V was clipped by 3 bases and J by 4 bases; unmatched bases: 6. The CDR3 is 15 amino acids. CDR1 and CDR2 from the germline V gene are LNHDA and SQIVND (reference sequence). CDR3 sequence (DNA): TGTGCCAGTAGTATCAGGGGGCAAGTAGCAGATACGCAGTATTTT. As protein: CASSIRGQVADTQYF.

The rearrangement joins TRBV18 to TRBJ1-1; 7 positions match TRBD1. The CDR3 is 15 amino acids. With V trimmed by 3 bases and J by 1 base, 5 bases remained unmatched. The germline gives CDR1 KGHSH, CDR2 LQKENI. The CDR3 DNA is TGTGCCAGCTCACCCTCGACAGGGACGAACACTGAAGCTTTCTTT. Translation gives CASSPSTGTNTEAFF.

The chain is built from TRBV6-5 and TRBJ2-2; tentative D call: TRBD1 (6 bases). This CDR3 has 14 amino acids. Germline V gives CDR1 MNHEY, CDR2 SVGAGI. The ends were cut back, 6 bases at V and 3 bases at J, with 11 bases in the middle. CDR3 protein: CASRWGQDTGELFF. CDR3 in DNA: TGTGCCAGCAGATGGGGGCAGGACACCGGGGAGCTGTTTTTT.

The J gene is TRBJ1-2, the V gene TRBV25-1, with TRBD1 as a possible D gene (5 bases). V was trimmed by 0 bases and J by 7 bases, leaving 12 bases between them. The germline gives CDR1 MGHDK, CDR2 SYGVNS. CDR3 length equals 14 residues. The CDR3 DNA sequence: TGTGCCAGCAGTGAATATCGGGGGATGAGTGGCTACACCTTC. Protein: CASSEYRGMSGYTF.

The chain combines TRBV19 with TRBJ2-3, with 7 bases that match TRBD2. V lost 5 bases to trimming and J lost 1 base; unmatched junction nucleotides: 6. The germline gives CDR1 LNHDA, CDR2 SQIVND (reference sequence). This CDR3 spans 15 amino acids. CDR3 nucleotides: TGTGCCAGTAGTGGGGGGAGGGCCGGCACAGATACGCAGTATTTT. Protein sequence: CASSGGRAGTDTQYF.

V is TRBV14 and J is TRBJ2-1; 15 positions match TRBD2. CDR1 is SGHDN, CDR2 FVKESK, per germline. V shed 8 bases and J 8 bases; nucleotides not matched to a gene: 1. CDR3 length equals 13 residues. Here the CDR3 DNA reads TGTGCCAGCGGGACTAGCGGGAGGTATGAGCAGTTCTTC. Its translation: CASGTSGRYEQFF.

This clone is a singleton in its sample. The chain combines TRBV4-3 with TRBJ1-4, with D possibly being TRBD1 (6 bases). CDR1 LGHNA and CDR2 YSLEER come from the germline V gene. This CDR3 contains 18 residues. V gave up 0 bases and J gave up 0 bases, with 14 bases separating them. CDR3 sequence reads: CASSQDLTGPTTNEKLFF. The CDR3 nucleotides are TGCGCCAGCAGCCAAGATCTGACAGGACCGACAACTAATGAAAAACTGTTTTTT.

This clone was recorded a few times. The chain employs TRBV14 and TRBJ1-4; TRBD1 might be the D (6 bases). CDR3 length: 16 residues. The germline gives CDR1 SGHDN, CDR2 FVKESK. The germline V and J ends were trimmed by 3 bases and 1 base, with 12 bases remaining between them. The CDR3, as DNA: TGTGCCAGCAGCCAGCTTAGGGGGGGAACTAATGAAAAACTGTTTTTT. This translates into CASSQLRGGTNEKLFF.

DNA for the CDR3: TGTGCCAGCAGGACTTCTTCGAACACCGGGGAGCTGTTTTTT. This translates into CASRTSSNTGELFF. The V call is TRBV2, the J call TRBJ2-2; D is unclear. This CDR3 has 14 residues. Germline assignment: CDR1 SNHLY and CDR2 FYNNEI. V lost 6 bases and J 0 bases, leaving 8 bases between the germline ends.

The sample holds a few counts of this clone. The CDR3 sequence: CASSLGAGIAYNEQFF. The CDR3 DNA reads TGTGCCAGCTCACTTGGCGCGGGGATAGCCTACAATGAGCAGTTCTTC. This chain connects TRBV18 to TRBJ2-1, with a possible D match to TRBD2 (6 bases). This CDR3 is 16 amino acids long. Germline V gene lookup returns CDR1 KGHSH and CDR2 LQKENI. The V gene lost 4 bases and the J gene lost 2 bases, with 15 bases spanning the gap.

The count of this clone is one. The chain has TRBV5-1 and TRBJ1-3; no firm D call. The germline V and J ends were trimmed by 0 bases and 0 bases, with 10 bases remaining between them. Germline CDR1 is SGHRS and CDR2 is YFSETQ. The CDR3 is 16 amino acids. Here the CDR3 DNA reads TGCGCCAGCAGCTTGGCCCAGTGGAGCTCTGGAAACACCATATATTTT. It codes for CASSLAQWSSGNTIYF.

The chain employs TRBV7-8 and TRBJ2-7; the D is unclear. V was cut by 1 base and J by 2 bases, with 12 bases left in between. The CDR3 has 15 residues. Per the germline V gene, CDR1 is SGHVS and CDR2 is FQNEAQ. The DNA of the CDR3 is TGTGCCAGCAGCTTAGGCGGTGGGTCGGCCTACGAGCAGTACTTC. Protein product: CASSLGGGSAYEQYF.

The chain joins TRBV2 to TRBJ2-7; TRBD2 agrees at 7 bases. Per the germline V gene, CDR1 is SNHLY and CDR2 is FYNNEI. The CDR3 spans 13 residues. Germline trimming cut 6 bases from V and 3 bases from J; bases unmatched to any gene: 5. CDR3 residues: CASSRGVSYEQYF. The CDR3 DNA reads TGTGCCAGCAGCCGGGGGGTGAGCTACGAGCAGTACTTC.

This sequence joins TRBV6-6 and TRBJ2-2; 8 positions match TRBD2. Germline CDR1 MNHNY, CDR2 SVGAGI (reference sequence). V shed 6 bases and J 10 bases; nucleotides not matched to a gene: 7. CDR3 length: 13 residues. CDR3 DNA sequence: TGTGCCAGCAGCCTGATTAGCGGGGAGGAGCTGTTTTTT. Translation: CASSLISGEELFF.

Turning to this clone: Sequence at one end of the junction differs from germline and may be a read error. V gene TRBV7-2 combines with J gene TRBJ2-3; 10 bases agree with TRBD2. From germline, CDR1 is SGHTA and CDR2 FQGNSA. The CDR3 runs 17 residues. The CDR3 bases are TGTGCCAGCAGCTTAGTAGGCGGAGCGGGAGGGGCCGGTTACTTGGTTTTT. Residues: CASSLVGGAGGAGYLVF.

This chain links TRBV24-1 with TRBJ2-1; D might be TRBD1 (6 bases). From germline, CDR1 is KGHDR and CDR2 SFDVKD. V lost 3 bases and J 0 bases, leaving 11 bases between the germline ends. The CDR3 is made up of 16 amino acids. In nucleotides, the CDR3 is TGTGCCACCAGTGATGACACAGGGAGCTCCTACAATGAGCAGTTCTTC. This translates into CATSDDTGSSYNEQFF.

The rearrangement links TRBV5-5 to TRBJ2-7; possible D gene TRBD2, 6 bases. This CDR3 has 15 amino acids. Germline V gene lookup returns CDR1 SGHKS and CDR2 YYEKEE (reference sequence). V was clipped by 3 bases and J by 0 bases, with 13 bases between them. CDR3 in amino acids: CASSSTSLSSYEQYF. CDR3 DNA sequence: TGTGCCAGCAGCTCTACTAGCTTGAGCTCCTACGAGCAGTACTTC.

The rearrangement joins TRBV11-2 to TRBJ2-7, with D unresolved. Germline V lookup: CDR1 SGHAT, CDR2 FQNNGV. Trimming took off 7 bases at V and 2 bases at J, with 18 bases between the two ends. The CDR3 is made up of 15 amino acids. CDR3 protein: CASTPPLSTPYEQYF. In DNA, the CDR3 is TGTGCCAGCACCCCCCCCCTTAGTACCCCCTACGAGCAGTACTTC.

DNA for the CDR3: TGTGCCAGCAGCTTAGGGGGCGGACTAGCAGTGGGAGAGACCCAGTACTTC. Its translation is CASSLGGGLAVGETQYF. V gene TRBV7-2 combines with J gene TRBJ2-5; 8 bases are a match to TRBD2. The V segment lost 1 base and the J segment 4 bases; nucleotides outside the gene matches: 11. CDR1 SGHTA and CDR2 FQGNSA come from the germline V gene. The CDR3 runs 17 residues. The whole variable domain, filled in from reference TRBV7-2 and TRBJ2-5, reads GAGVSQSPSNKVTEKGKDVELRCDPISGHTALYWYRQSLGQGLEFLIYFQGNSAPDKSGLPSDRFSAERTGGSVSTLTIQRTQQEDSAVYLCASSLGGGLAVGETQYFGPGTRLLVL.

The V and J genes are TRBV5-1 and TRBJ2-2; D gene unclear. Trimming removed 2 bases at V and 7 bases at J, with 15 bases between. Looked up from germline, CDR1 is SGHRS and CDR2 is YFSETQ. The CDR3 is 15 amino acids. The CDR3, as DNA: TGCGCCAGCAGCTTAGCCGCGAGGCCCGTCGGGGAGCTGTTTTTT. Translating it yields CASSLAARPVGELFF. The whole variable domain, remainder taken from reference TRBV5-1 and TRBJ2-2, is KAGVTQTPRYLIKTRGQQVTLSCSPISGHRSVSWYQQTPGQGLQFLFEYFSETQRNKGNFPGRFSGRQFSNSRSEMNVSTLELGDSALYLCASSLAARPVGELFFGEGSRLTVL.

The J gene is TRBJ2-7, the V gene TRBV5-1; 9 bases map to TRBD1. CDR1 and CDR2 (germline): SGHRS, YFSETQ. This CDR3 contains 13 residues. The V and J ends lost 3 bases and 7 bases, in that order; junction bases with no gene match: 5. The CDR3 DNA sequence: TGCGCCAGCAGCTGGGGGACAGGGCTAGAGCAGTACGTC. As protein: CASSWGTGLEQYV.

This chain connects TRBV24-1 to TRBJ1-5; no clear D. The CDR3 runs to 13 residues. Germline values: CDR1 KGHDR, CDR2 SFDVKD. Trimming pared 3 bases from V and 4 bases from J, leaving 6 bases between. CDR3 region: CATSDAGNQPQHF. The CDR3 coding sequence is TGTGCCACCAGTGATGCGGGAAATCAGCCCCAGCATTTT.

The chain has TRBV18 and TRBJ1-1; D is undetermined. In germline, CDR1 is KGHSH, CDR2 LQKENI. The V end was cut by 6 bases, the J end by 7 bases, with 9 bases between. The CDR3 covers 11 residues. DNA of the CDR3: TGTGCCAGCTCGAGAGATGGTGAAGCTTTCTTT. Translated, it gives CASSRDGEAFF.

This chain connects TRBV15 to TRBJ1-1; possibly TRBD1 for D (6 bases). The CDR3 has 14 residues. V was pared by 2 bases and J by 1 base, with 8 bases between. Per germline, CDR1 LNHNV and CDR2 YYDKDF (reference sequence). DNA for the CDR3: TGTGCCACCAGCAGAAAACAGGGGAACACTGAAGCTTTCTTT. Its translation is CATSRKQGNTEAFF.

The genes are TRBV7-9 and TRBJ1-5; D remains ambiguous. This CDR3 is built from 13 residues. Germline CDR1 reads SEHNR; CDR2 reads FQNEAQ (reference sequence). Trimming pared 2 bases from V and 5 bases from J, leaving 7 bases between. For the CDR3, the DNA is TGTGCCAGCAGCTTACGGGGTGATCAGCCCCAGCATTTT. Translating gives CASSLRGDQPQHF. Full variable domain (rest looked up from reference TRBV7-9 and TRBJ1-5): DTGVSQNPRHKITKRGQNVTFRCDPISEHNRLYWYRQTLGQGPEFLTYFQNEAQLEKSRLLSDRFSAERPKGSFSTLEIQRTEQGDSAMYLCASSLRGDQPQHFGDGTRLSIL.

The chain employs TRBV9 and TRBJ1-1, with TRBD1 as a possible D gene (6 bases). Trimming took off 2 bases at V and 3 bases at J, with 14 bases between the two ends. Germline V gene sequence: CDR1 SGDLS, CDR2 YYNGEE. The CDR3 loop spans 15 amino acids. CDR3 in amino acids: CASSVRTAQDTEAFF. CDR3 DNA: TGTGCCAGCAGCGTGAGGACAGCTCAGGACACTGAAGCTTTCTTT.